These 6 T cell receptor beta chains originate from one sample sequenced in a study of T cell repertoires in cytomegalovirus infection (dated by TCRdb to the late 2010s). These reads were obtained on an Illumina HiSeq 1500. TCRdb redid the processing of the public reads, applying fastp at Q25 and MiXCR, and retained in-frame beta chains. Rows matching on CDR3 protein sequence are summarized as one entry with the most common DNA and genes. Within this sample are some 400,000 distinct CDR3 sequences, with approximately 30% of them counted one time only. The ten most abundant clones make up roughly 13% of the sample. Sequencing was performed on PBMCs. All receptors come from a human donor in good health (CMV status not recorded). Some clones in this sample may be carry-over from other donors' samples.

This clonotype was detected a few times. CDR3 nucleotides: TGTGCCAGCAGGACGGAGGGACAGGGCACTGAAGCTTTCTTT. Translating it yields CASRTEGQGTEAFF. The chain is built from TRBV25-1 and TRBJ1-1; 9 nucleotides agree with TRBD1. The V gene's germline CDR1 is MGHDK and CDR2 SYGVNS. Trimming removed 6 bases from V and 4 bases from J; junction bases left unmatched: 6. The CDR3 has 14 amino acids.

The V call is TRBV7-9, the J call TRBJ1-1, with D perhaps matching TRBD1 (6 bases). Germline values: CDR1 SEHNR, CDR2 FQNEAQ (reference sequence). V was pared by 4 bases and J by 3 bases, with 18 bases between. The CDR3 totals 16 residues. CDR3 loop: CASSWYSHKGDTEAFF. The CDR3 DNA reads as TGTGCCAGCAGCTGGTACAGTCACAAGGGGGACACTGAAGCTTTCTTT. Full variable domain (missing parts from reference TRBV7-9 and TRBJ1-1): DTGVSQNPRHKITKRGQNVTFRCDPISEHNRLYWYRQTLGQGPEFLTYFQNEAQLEKSRLLSDRFSAERPKGSFSTLEIQRTEQGDSAMYLCASSWYSHKGDTEAFFGQGTRLTVV.

This clonotype was observed a few times. The rearrangement uses TRBV11-2 and TRBJ1-6; TRBD1 is a possible D gene (5 bases). Germline V gene sequence: CDR1 SGHAT, CDR2 FQNNGV. This CDR3 spans 16 amino acids. V lost 6 bases and J 11 bases, leaving 23 bases between the germline ends. CDR3: CASRPSWGAREAPLHF. The CDR3 DNA follows: TGTGCCAGCAGACCTAGCTGGGGAGCCAGGGAGGCACCCCTCCACTTT.

This clonotype showed up just a few times. The germline gene is not matched at one end of the junction; a read error may be the cause. This sequence joins TRBV4-3 and TRBJ1-2, with D unresolved. Germline values: CDR1 LGHNA, CDR2 YSLEER. This CDR3 spans 15 amino acids. As DNA, the CDR3 is TGCGCCAGCAGCCCAGACTTTCGGTCTAACTATGGCTACACCTTT. It translates to CASSPDFRSNYGYTF.

In DNA form, the CDR3 reads TGCGCCAGCAGCGAAAGGGGAGGGGGGAACATTCAGTACTTC. Translated: CASSERGGGNIQYF. The rearrangement links TRBV4-3 to TRBJ2-4, with D perhaps matching TRBD2 (7 bases). Germline V gene sequence: CDR1 LGHNA, CDR2 YSLEER. CDR3 length equals 14 residues. V lost 5 bases and J lost 7, with 15 bases in between.

Points on this clonotype: Since the CDR3 does not end with the conserved phenylalanine or tryptophan, this likely comes from a read error. This rearrangement joins TRBV7-4 to TRBJ2-7; D remains ambiguous. Trimming removed 1 base from V and 6 bases from J, with 7 bases in between. CDR1 SGHVT and CDR2 SQSDAQ come from the germline V gene. The CDR3 length is 12 residues. CDR3 sequence reads: CASSLGQLEQYL. In DNA form, the CDR3 reads TGTGCCAGCAGCTTAGGCCAACTCGAGCAGTACTTA.